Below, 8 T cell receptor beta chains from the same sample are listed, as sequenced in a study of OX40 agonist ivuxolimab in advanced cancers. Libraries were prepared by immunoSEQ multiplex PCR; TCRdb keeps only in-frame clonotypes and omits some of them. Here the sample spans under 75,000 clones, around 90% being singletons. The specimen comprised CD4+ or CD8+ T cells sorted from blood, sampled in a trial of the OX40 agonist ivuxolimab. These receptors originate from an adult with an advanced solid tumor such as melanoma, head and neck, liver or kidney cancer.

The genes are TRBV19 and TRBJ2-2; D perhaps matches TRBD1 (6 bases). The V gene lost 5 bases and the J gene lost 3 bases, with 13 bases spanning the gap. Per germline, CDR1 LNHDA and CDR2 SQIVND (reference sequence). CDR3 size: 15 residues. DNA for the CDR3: TGTGCCAGTAGTGGTCAGGGGTGGGACACCGGGGAGCTGTTTTTT. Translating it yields CASSGQGWDTGELFF.

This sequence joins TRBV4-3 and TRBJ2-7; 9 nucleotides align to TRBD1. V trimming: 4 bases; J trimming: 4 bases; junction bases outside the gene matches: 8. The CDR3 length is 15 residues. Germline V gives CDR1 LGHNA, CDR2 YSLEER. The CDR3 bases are TGCGCCAGCAGCCTAGGCCGGGACAGGGTGTACGAGCAGTACTTC. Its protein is CASSLGRDRVYEQYF.

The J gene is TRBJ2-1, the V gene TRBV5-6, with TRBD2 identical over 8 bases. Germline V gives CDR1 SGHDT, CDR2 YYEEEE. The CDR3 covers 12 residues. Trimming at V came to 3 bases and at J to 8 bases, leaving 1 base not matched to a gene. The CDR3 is CASSSGGDEQFF. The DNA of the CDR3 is TGTGCCAGCAGCTCGGGGGGGGATGAGCAGTTCTTC. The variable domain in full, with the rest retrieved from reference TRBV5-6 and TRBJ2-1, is DAGVTQSPTHLIKTRGQQVTLRCSPKSGHDTVSWYQQALGQGPQFIFQYYEEEERQRGNFPDRFSGHQFPNYSSELNVNALLLGDSALYLCASSSGGDEQFFGPGTRLTVL.

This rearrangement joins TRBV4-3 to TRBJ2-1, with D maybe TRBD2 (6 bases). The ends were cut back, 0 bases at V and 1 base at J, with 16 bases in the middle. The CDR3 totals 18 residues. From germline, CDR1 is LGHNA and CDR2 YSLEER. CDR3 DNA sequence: TGCGCCAGCAGCCAAGATCCCGGGGGAAGACCATCCTACAATGAGCAGTTCTTC. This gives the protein CASSQDPGGRPSYNEQFF.

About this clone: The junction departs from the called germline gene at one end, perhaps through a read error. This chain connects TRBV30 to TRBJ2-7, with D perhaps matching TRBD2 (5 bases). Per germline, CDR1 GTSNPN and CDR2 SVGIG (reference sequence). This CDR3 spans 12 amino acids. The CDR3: CARRLTSYEQYF. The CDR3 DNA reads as TGTGCCAGGAGGTTGACCTCCTACGAGCAGTACTTC.

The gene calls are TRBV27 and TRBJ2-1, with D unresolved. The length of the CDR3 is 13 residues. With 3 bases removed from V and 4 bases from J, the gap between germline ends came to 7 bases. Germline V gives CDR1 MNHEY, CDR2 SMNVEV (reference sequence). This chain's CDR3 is CASSLGRYNEQFF. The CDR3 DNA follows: TGTGCCAGCAGTTTGGGCAGATACAATGAGCAGTTCTTC.

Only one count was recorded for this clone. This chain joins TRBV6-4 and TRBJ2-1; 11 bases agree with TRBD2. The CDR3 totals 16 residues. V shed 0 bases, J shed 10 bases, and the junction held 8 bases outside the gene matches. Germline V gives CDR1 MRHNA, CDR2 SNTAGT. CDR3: CASSDSGLAVLDEQFF. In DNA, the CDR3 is TGTGCCAGCAGTGACTCGGGACTAGCGGTGTTGGACGAGCAGTTCTTC.

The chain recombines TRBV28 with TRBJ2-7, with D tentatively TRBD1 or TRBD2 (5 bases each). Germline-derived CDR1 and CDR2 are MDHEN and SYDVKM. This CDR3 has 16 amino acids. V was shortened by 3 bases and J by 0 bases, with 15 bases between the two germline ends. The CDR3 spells CASSFSWGSSSYEQYF. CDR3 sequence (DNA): TGTGCCAGCAGTTTCTCGTGGGGGTCTAGCTCCTACGAGCAGTACTTC. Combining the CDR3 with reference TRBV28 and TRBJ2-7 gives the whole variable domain DVKVTQSSRYLVKRTGEKVFLECVQDMDHENMFWYRQDPGLGLRLIYFSYDVKMKEKGDIPEGYSVSREKKERFSLILESASTNQTSMYLCASSFSWGSSSYEQYFGPGTRLTVT.